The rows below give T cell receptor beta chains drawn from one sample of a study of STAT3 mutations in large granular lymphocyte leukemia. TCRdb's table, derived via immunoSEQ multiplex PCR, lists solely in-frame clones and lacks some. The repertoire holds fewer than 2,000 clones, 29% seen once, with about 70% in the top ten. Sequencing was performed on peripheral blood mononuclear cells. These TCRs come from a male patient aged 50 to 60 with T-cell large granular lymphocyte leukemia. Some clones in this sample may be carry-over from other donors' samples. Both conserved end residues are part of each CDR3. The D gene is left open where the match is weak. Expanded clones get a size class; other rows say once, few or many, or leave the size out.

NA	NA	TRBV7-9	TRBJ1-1	CASSFGTPWDTEAFF	TGTGCCAGCAGCTTTGGGACACCGTGGGACACTGAAGCTTTCTTT
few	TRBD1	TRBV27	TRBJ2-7	CASSLWTGYYEQYF	TGTGCCAGCAGTTTATGGACAGGGTACTACGAGCAGTACTTC
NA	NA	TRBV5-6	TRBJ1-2	CASSPLGGFNYGYTF	TGTGCCAGCAGCCCTCTGGGGGGTTTTAACTATGGCTACACCTTC
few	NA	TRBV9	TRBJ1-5	CASSAGFNQPQHF	TGTGCCAGCAGCGCTGGGTTCAATCAGCCCCAGCATTTT
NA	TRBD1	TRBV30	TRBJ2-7	CAWSPLPGQGLHYEQYF	TGTGCCTGGAGCCCACTTCCCGGACAGGGGCTTCACTACGAGCAGTACTTC
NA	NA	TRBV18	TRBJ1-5	CASSPGGQPQHF	TGTGCCAGCTCACCAGGGGGACAGCCCCAGCATTTT
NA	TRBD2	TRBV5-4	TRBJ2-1	CASRARTSGRWENEQFF	TGTGCCAGCAGGGCTCGGACTAGCGGGAGGTGGGAGAATGAGCAGTTCTTC
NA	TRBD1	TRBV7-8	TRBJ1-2	CASSLDRAGGYTF	TGTGCCAGCAGCCTAGACAGGGCTGGAGGCTACACCTTC
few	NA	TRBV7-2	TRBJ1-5	CASSPSAGQPQHF	TGTGCCAGCAGCCCCTCAGCCGGACAGCCCCAGCATTTT
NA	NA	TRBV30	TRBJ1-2	CASTGFYGYTF	TGTGCCTCGACGGGATTTTATGGCTACACCTTC
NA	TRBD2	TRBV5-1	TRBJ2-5	CASSGPGLGETQYF	TGCGCCAGCAGCGGCCCGGGACTAGGAGAGACCCAGTACTTC
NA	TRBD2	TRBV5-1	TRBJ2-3	CASSLSTSGYDTQYF	TGCGCCAGCAGCCTATCGACTAGCGGGTACGATACGCAGTATTTT
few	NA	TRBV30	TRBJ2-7	CAWSARVAALGEQYF	TGTGCCTGGAGTGCAAGGGTAGCGGCTTTAGGCGAGCAGTACTTC
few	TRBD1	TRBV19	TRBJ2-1	CASSPRQGMANEQFF	TGTGCCAGTAGTCCCCGACAGGGAATGGCCAATGAGCAGTTCTTC
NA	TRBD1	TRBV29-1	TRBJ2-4	CSVGTGYRNIQYF	TGCAGCGTAGGGACAGGGTATAGAAACATTCAGTACTTC
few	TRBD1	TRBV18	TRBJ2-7	CASSPRSEGGHEQYF	TGTGCCAGCTCACCACGGTCAGAAGGGGGCCACGAGCAGTACTTC
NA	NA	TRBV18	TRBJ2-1	CASSPSGDEQFF	TGTGCCAGCTCACCGTCCGGAGATGAGCAGTTCTTC
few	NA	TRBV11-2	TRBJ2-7	CASSREVDPYEQYF	TGTGCCAGCAGCCGTGAGGTGGATCCCTACGAGCAGTACTTC
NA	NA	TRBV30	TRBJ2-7	CAWSVRGDEQYF	TGTGCCTGGAGTGTTCGGGGAGACGAGCAGTACTTC
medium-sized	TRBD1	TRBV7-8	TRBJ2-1	CASSSWGQGYHNEQFF	TGTGCCAGCAGCTCGTGGGGACAGGGGTACCACAATGAGCAGTTCTTC
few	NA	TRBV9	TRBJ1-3	CASSLTAGENTIYF	TGTGCCAGCAGCCTAACGGCCGGGGAAAACACCATATATTTT
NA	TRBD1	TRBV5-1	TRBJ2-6	CASRSTGQRYSGANVLTF	TGCGCCAGCAGGTCTACGGGACAGAGATACTCTGGGGCCAACGTCCTGACTTTC
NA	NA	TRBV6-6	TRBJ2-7	CASRDRDSTYEQYF	TGTGCCAGCAGGGACCGGGACTCCACCTACGAGCAGTACTTC
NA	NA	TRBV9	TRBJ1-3	CASSVEGGNTIYF	TGTGCCAGCAGCGTAGAGGGTGGAAACACCATATATTTT
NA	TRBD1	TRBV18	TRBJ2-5	CASSLGTGGEETQYF	TGTGCCAGCTCACTCGGGACAGGGGGCGAAGAGACCCAGTACTTC
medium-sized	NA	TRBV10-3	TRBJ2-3	CAIQASSTDTQYF	TGTGCCATACAGGCTTCTAGCACAGATACGCAGTATTTT
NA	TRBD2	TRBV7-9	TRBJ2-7	CASSEGGLAFSYEQYF	TGTGCCAGCAGCGAAGGGGGACTAGCCTTCTCCTACGAGCAGTACTTC
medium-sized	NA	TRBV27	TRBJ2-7	CASSSADGRREYF	TGTGCCAGCAGTTCCGCGGACGGGCGTCGTGAGTACTTC
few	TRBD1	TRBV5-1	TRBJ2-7	CASSLRTGYEQYF	TGCGCCAGCAGCTTGAGGACAGGCTACGAGCAGTACTTC
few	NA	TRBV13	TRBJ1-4	CASSLGGEKLFF	TGTGCCAGCAGCTTAGGCGGGGAAAAACTGTTTTTT
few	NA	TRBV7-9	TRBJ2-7	CASRSTSYEQYF	TGTGCCAGCAGGTCCACCTCCTACGAGCAGTACTTC
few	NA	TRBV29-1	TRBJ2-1	CSVAGYYNEQFF	TGCAGCGTTGCCGGCTACTACAATGAGCAGTTCTTC
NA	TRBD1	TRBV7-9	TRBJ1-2	CASSPGTGGGNYGYTF	TGTGCCAGCAGCCCCGGGACAGGGGGAGGCAACTATGGCTACACCTTC
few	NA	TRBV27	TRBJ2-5	CASSLSIGGEETQYF	TGTGCCAGCAGTTTATCGATAGGAGGGGAAGAGACCCAGTACTTC
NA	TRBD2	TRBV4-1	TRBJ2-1	CASSQSGKAFF	TGCGCCAGCAGCCAGAGCGGGAAGGCGTTCTTC
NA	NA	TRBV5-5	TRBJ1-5	CASSLGALSNQPQHF	TGTGCCAGCAGCCTAGGTGCCTTGAGCAATCAGCCCCAGCATTTT
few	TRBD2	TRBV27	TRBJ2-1	CASSATSEGEQFF	TGTGCCAGCAGTGCGACTAGCGAGGGTGAGCAGTTCTTC
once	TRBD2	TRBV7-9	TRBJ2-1	CASSSLAGVTYNEQFF	TGTGCCAGCAGCTCGTTAGCGGGAGTCACTTACAATGAGCAGTTCTTC
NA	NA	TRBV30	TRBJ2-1	CAWGVGNEQFF	TGTGCCTGGGGCGTAGGTAATGAGCAGTTCTTC
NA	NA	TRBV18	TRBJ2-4	CASSPSLDIQYF	TGTGCCAGCTCACCATCCTTGGACATTCAGTACTTC
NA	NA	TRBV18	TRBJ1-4	CASSLGDLDEKLFF	TGTGCCAGCTCCCTCGGGGATTTGGATGAAAAACTGTTTTTT
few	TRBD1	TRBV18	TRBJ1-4	CASSPDGTDNEKLFF	TGTGCCAGCTCACCTGACGGGACAGATAATGAAAAACTGTTTTTT